These T cell receptor beta chains were read from a single sample in a study of monozygotic twins with inflammatory bowel disease. TCRdb reanalyzed the 5' RACE reads, giving one entry per CDR3 protein sequence and no DNA. This sample lists around 400,000 distinct CDR3 sequences; its ten largest clones have under 3%. The sequencing sample was made of blood. These receptors originate from a human donor with ulcerative colitis or Crohn's disease, or a healthy co-twin of an affected twin (not recorded which). Both conserved end residues are part of each CDR3. Fields, in order: J gene, V gene, CDR3 length, CDR3 protein.

J gene: TRBJ2-3; V gene: TRBV5-1; CDR3 length: 16; CDR3 protein: CASSLATSVDVDTQYF
J gene: TRBJ2-2; V gene: TRBV7-9; CDR3 length: 15; CDR3 protein: CASSQGQREDGELFF
J gene: TRBJ1-5; V gene: TRBV6-5; CDR3 length: 15; CDR3 protein: CASSYPGQGNQPQHF
J gene: TRBJ2-7; V gene: TRBV2; CDR3 length: 14; CDR3 protein: CASSGLAGGYEQYF
J gene: TRBJ2-1; V gene: TRBV20-1; CDR3 length: 14; CDR3 protein: CSARPLAGGPEQFF
J gene: TRBJ1-1; V gene: TRBV5-1; CDR3 length: 14; CDR3 protein: CASSLGHPNTEAFF
J gene: TRBJ1-2; V gene: TRBV30; CDR3 length: 16; CDR3 protein: CAWSPNRGRSNYGYTF
J gene: TRBJ1-1; V gene: TRBV6-6; CDR3 length: 13; CDR3 protein: CASRLGTVTEAFF
J gene: TRBJ2-1; V gene: TRBV19; CDR3 length: 15; CDR3 protein: CASSIAGTPYNEQFF
J gene: TRBJ1-2; V gene: TRBV20-1; CDR3 length: 12; CDR3 protein: CSASGGGTGYTF
J gene: TRBJ1-2; V gene: TRBV19; CDR3 length: 14; CDR3 protein: CASRLGQGAYGYTF
J gene: TRBJ2-1; V gene: TRBV6-4; CDR3 length: 15; CDR3 protein: CASSDKTQGGNEQFF
J gene: TRBJ2-3; V gene: TRBV28; CDR3 length: 15; CDR3 protein: CASRALESYTDTQYF
J gene: TRBJ1-2; V gene: TRBV27; CDR3 length: 14; CDR3 protein: CASSGPGKYGGYTF
J gene: TRBJ1-2; V gene: TRBV20-1; CDR3 length: 13; CDR3 protein: CSAGETGPYGYTF
J gene: TRBJ2-2; V gene: TRBV20-1; CDR3 length: 15; CDR3 protein: CKDRSDALCHGELFF
J gene: TRBJ2-3; V gene: TRBV7-3; CDR3 length: 14; CDR3 protein: CASSRVGGPSTQYF
J gene: TRBJ1-1; V gene: TRBV18; CDR3 length: 11; CDR3 protein: CASSSDSEAFF
J gene: TRBJ1-6; V gene: TRBV4-2; CDR3 length: 15; CDR3 protein: CASSHWRTEDSPLHF
J gene: TRBJ2-5; V gene: TRBV18; CDR3 length: 13; CDR3 protein: CASSPPMAETQYF
J gene: TRBJ1-6; V gene: TRBV27; CDR3 length: 11; CDR3 protein: CASGFNSPLHF
J gene: TRBJ1-2; V gene: TRBV10-3; CDR3 length: 16; CDR3 protein: CAISESKSVANYGYTF
J gene: TRBJ1-2; V gene: TRBV5-1; CDR3 length: 18; CDR3 protein: CASSLYGTGVHANYGYTF
J gene: TRBJ2-3; V gene: TRBV11-1; CDR3 length: 15; CDR3 protein: CASSRGLPMTDTQYF
J gene: TRBJ1-2; V gene: TRBV30; CDR3 length: 15; CDR3 protein: CAWSVRRVTNYGYTF
J gene: TRBJ1-6; V gene: TRBV4-1; CDR3 length: 15; CDR3 protein: CASSQDRGSNSPLHF
J gene: TRBJ2-2; V gene: TRBV5-1; CDR3 length: 14; CDR3 protein: CASSRDGHTGELFF
J gene: TRBJ2-7; V gene: TRBV3-1; CDR3 length: 13; CDR3 protein: CASSASGIYEQYF
J gene: TRBJ2-7; V gene: TRBV6-2/TRBV6-3; CDR3 length: 12; CDR3 protein: CASSQGLAPQYF
J gene: TRBJ2-2; V gene: TRBV18; CDR3 length: 14; CDR3 protein: CASSPGQNTGELFF
J gene: TRBJ1-1; V gene: TRBV20-1; CDR3 length: 11; CDR3 protein: CSARKAFEAFF
J gene: TRBJ2-3; V gene: TRBV5-6; CDR3 length: 13; CDR3 protein: CASSLSGEDTQYF
J gene: TRBJ2-5; V gene: TRBV18; CDR3 length: 11; CDR3 protein: CASSRGETQYF
J gene: TRBJ2-1; V gene: TRBV7-2; CDR3 length: 12; CDR3 protein: CASSSEVGEQFF
J gene: TRBJ2-5; V gene: TRBV19; CDR3 length: 13; CDR3 protein: CASSAIFQETQYF
J gene: TRBJ2-5; V gene: TRBV4-2; CDR3 length: 11; CDR3 protein: CASSQGDRRYF
J gene: TRBJ2-1; V gene: TRBV7-9; CDR3 length: 12; CDR3 protein: CASSRSINEQFF
J gene: TRBJ1-4; V gene: TRBV5-4; CDR3 length: 14; CDR3 protein: CASSLSGDSEKLFF
J gene: TRBJ2-7; V gene: TRBV2; CDR3 length: 13; CDR3 protein: CASSGDLADEQYF
J gene: TRBJ2-5; V gene: TRBV14; CDR3 length: 15; CDR3 protein: CASSQTGTRKETQYF
J gene: TRBJ2-3; V gene: TRBV5-1; CDR3 length: 15; CDR3 protein: CASSIAGAGTDTQYF
J gene: TRBJ1-2; V gene: TRBV4-3; CDR3 length: 15; CDR3 protein: CASSQLLGALAGYTF
J gene: TRBJ2-3; V gene: TRBV5-6; CDR3 length: 12; CDR3 protein: CASSLPTGTQYF
J gene: TRBJ2-7; V gene: TRBV4-3; CDR3 length: 15; CDR3 protein: CASSHQRTSSYEQYF
J gene: TRBJ2-1; V gene: TRBV20-1; CDR3 length: 13; CDR3 protein: CSARAGGANEQFF
J gene: TRBJ2-3; V gene: TRBV11-2; CDR3 length: 16; CDR3 protein: CASSFPGLAGELTQYF
J gene: TRBJ2-2; V gene: TRBV29-1; CDR3 length: 13; CDR3 protein: CSGSTGENGELFF
J gene: TRBJ1-1; V gene: TRBV20-1; CDR3 length: 14; CDR3 protein: CSASNQGENTEAFF
J gene: TRBJ2-1; V gene: TRBV13; CDR3 length: 16; CDR3 protein: CASSPTGTSDYNEQFF